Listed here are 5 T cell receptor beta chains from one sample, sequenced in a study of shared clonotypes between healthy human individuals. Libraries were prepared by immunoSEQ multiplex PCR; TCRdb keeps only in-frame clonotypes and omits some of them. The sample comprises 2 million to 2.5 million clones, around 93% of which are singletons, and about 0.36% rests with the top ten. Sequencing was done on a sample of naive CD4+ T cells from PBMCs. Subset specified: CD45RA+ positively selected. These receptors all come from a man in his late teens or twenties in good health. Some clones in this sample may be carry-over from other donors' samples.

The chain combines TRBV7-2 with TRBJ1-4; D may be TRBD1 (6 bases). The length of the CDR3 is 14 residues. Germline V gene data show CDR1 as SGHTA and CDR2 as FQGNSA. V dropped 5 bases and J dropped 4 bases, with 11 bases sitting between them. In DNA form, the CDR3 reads TGTGCCAGCAGCCACAGGGCTTATAATGAAAAACTGTTTTTT. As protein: CASSHRAYNEKLFF.

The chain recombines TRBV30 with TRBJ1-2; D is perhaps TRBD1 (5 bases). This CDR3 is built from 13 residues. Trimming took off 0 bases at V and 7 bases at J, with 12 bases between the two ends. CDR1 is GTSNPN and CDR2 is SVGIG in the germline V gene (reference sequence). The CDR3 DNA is TGTGCCTGGAGTGTACGTGCAGGGACTGGCTACACCTTC. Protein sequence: CAWSVRAGTGYTF.

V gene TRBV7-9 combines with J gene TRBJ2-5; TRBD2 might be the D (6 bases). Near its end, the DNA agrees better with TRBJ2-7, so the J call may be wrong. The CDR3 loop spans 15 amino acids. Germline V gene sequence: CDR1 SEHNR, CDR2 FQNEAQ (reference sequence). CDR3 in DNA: TGTGCCAGCAGCTCCTCCGGAGGGCTAGCCGGCGAGCAGTACTTC. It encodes CASSSSGGLAGEQYF.

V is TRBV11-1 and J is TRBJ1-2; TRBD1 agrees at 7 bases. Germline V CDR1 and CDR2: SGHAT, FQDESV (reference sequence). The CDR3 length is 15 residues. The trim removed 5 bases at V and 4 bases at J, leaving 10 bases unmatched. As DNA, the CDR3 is TGTGCCAGCAGCGTCACAGGGGAGACACTCTATGGCTACACCTTC. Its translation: CASSVTGETLYGYTF.

The chain's CDR3 is CASSPLRGNTGELFF. The DNA for the CDR3 is TGTGCCAGCAGTCCCTTGCGGGGGAACACCGGGGAGCTGTTTTTT. The chain recombines TRBV6-6 with TRBJ2-2, with a possible D match to TRBD2 (6 bases). Germline values: CDR1 MNHNY, CDR2 SVGAGI (reference sequence). Trimming left V 5 bases short and J 1 base short, with 11 bases between. This CDR3 is built from 15 residues.